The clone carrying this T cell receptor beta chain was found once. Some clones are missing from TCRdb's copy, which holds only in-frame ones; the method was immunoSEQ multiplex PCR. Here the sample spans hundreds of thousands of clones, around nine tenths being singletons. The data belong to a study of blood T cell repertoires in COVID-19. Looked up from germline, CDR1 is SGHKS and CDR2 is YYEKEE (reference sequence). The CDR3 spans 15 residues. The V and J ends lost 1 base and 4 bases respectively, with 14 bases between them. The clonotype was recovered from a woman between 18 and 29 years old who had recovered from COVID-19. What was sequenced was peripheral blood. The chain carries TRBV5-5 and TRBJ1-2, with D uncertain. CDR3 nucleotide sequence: TGTGCCAGCAGCTTGAGGAGGATCGGGAGCTATGGCTACACCTTC. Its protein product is CASSLRRIGSYGYTF.